The rows below give T cell receptor beta chains drawn from one sample of a study of T-cell memory formation after mild COVID-19. One entry per CDR3 protein results from TCRdb running MiXCR on the 5' RACE reads. The sample shows roughly 190,000 distinct CDR3 sequences, about 18% of them seen only once. Source material: PBMCs or a T cell subset sorted from them (not recorded which). Receptor source: an adult woman who had mild COVID-19 (a few samples of this study predate the infection). Cell type and time point are not known. CDR3s include the opening cysteine and the closing phenylalanine or tryptophan. A D gene is named only where the DNA matches it firmly. Clone size is shown for a subset of rows, as once, few, many or a class of expanded clone.

>TRBV3-1|.|.|TRBJ1-2
CASSSTAYGYTF
TGTGCCAGCAGCTCGACAGCCTATGGCTACACCTTC
>TRBV11-2|few|.|TRBJ2-2
CASSADKGTGELFF
TGTGCCAGCAGCGCGGACAAGGGCACCGGGGAGCTGTTTTTT
>TRBV4-1|few|.|TRBJ2-4
CASRPTVTGGPKNIQYF
TGCGCCAGCAGACCCACAGTGACTGGGGGTCCCAAAAACATTCAGTACTTC
>TRBV7-9|.|.|TRBJ1-1
CASSLPAGEAFF
TGTGCCAGCAGCTTACCTGCGGGAGAAGCTTTCTTT
>TRBV20-1|few|TRBD1|TRBJ2-2
CSATQGAGELFF
TGCAGTGCTACACAGGGGGCCGGGGAGCTGTTTTTT
>TRBV12-3/TRBV12-4|.|TRBD1|TRBJ2-3
CASSFGTGGQDTQYF
TGTGCCAGCAGTTTTGGGACAGGGGGCCAAGATACGCAGTATTTT
>TRBV25-1|few|.|TRBJ2-1
CASSELRGDTYNEQFF
TGTGCCAGCAGTGAACTTAGGGGGGACACCTACAATGAGCAGTTCTTC
>TRBV25-1|few|.|TRBJ2-6
CASGGQSGSGANVLTF
TGTGCCAGCGGAGGACAGAGCGGCTCTGGGGCCAACGTCCTGACTTTC
>TRBV7-9|.|.|TRBJ1-6
CASSYGGSDNSPLHF
TGTGCCAGCAGCTATGGGGGCTCGGATAATTCACCCCTCCACTTT
>TRBV4-1|.|.|TRBJ2-3
CASSQDQARGRDTQYF
TGCGCCAGCAGCCAAGATCAAGCTAGGGGGAGAGATACGCAGTATTTT
>TRBV25-1|.|.|TRBJ1-2
CASSEYTDYGYTF
TGTGCCAGCAGTGAATATACAGACTATGGCTACACCTTC
>TRBV7-9|.|.|TRBJ2-7
CASSLLFTGRYNEQYF
TGTGCCAGCAGCTTACTGTTTACAGGGAGATACAACGAGCAGTACTTC
>TRBV20-1|.|TRBD1|TRBJ1-2
CSAPDRAHGYTF
TGCAGTGCTCCCGACAGGGCCCACGGCTACACCTTC
>TRBV5-1|few|TRBD2|TRBJ2-5
CASSPSGGAVETQYF
TGCGCCAGCAGCCCTAGCGGGGGGGCTGTAGAGACCCAGTACTTC